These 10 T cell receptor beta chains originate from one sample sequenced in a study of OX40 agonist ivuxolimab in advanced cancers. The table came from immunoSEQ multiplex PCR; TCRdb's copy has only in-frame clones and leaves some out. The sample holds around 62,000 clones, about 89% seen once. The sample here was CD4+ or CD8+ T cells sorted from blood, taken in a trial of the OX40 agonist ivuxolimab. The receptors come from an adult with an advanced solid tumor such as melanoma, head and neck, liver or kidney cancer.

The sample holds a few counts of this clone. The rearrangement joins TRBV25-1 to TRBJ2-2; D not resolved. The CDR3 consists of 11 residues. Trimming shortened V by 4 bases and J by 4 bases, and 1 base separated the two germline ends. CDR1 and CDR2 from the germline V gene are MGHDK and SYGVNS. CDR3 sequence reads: CASSVTGELFF. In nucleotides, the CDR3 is TGTGCCAGCAGTGTCACCGGGGAGCTGTTTTTT.

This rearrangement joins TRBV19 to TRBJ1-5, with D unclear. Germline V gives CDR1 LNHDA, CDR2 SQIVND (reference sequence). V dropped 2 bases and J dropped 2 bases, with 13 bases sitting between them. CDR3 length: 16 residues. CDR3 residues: CASSIMGIAGNQPQHF. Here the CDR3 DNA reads TGTGCCAGTAGTATAATGGGGATCGCGGGCAATCAGCCCCAGCATTTT.

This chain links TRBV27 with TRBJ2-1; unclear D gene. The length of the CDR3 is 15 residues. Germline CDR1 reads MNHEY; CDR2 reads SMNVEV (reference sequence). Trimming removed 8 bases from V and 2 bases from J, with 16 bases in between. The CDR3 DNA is TGTGCCAGCGCCCCTCGGGCATCGACCTACAATGAGCAGTTCTTC. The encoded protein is CASAPRASTYNEQFF.

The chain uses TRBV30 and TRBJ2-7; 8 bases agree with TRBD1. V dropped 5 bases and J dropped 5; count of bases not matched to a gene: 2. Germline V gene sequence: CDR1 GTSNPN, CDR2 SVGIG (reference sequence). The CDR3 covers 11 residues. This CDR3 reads CAWDRGHEQYF. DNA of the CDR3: TGTGCCTGGGACAGGGGCCACGAGCAGTACTTC.

CDR3 residues: CASSSPRGASSYEQYF. DNA of the CDR3: TGTGCCAGCAGTTCGCCCCGCGGTGCGAGCTCCTACGAGCAGTACTTC. The chain carries TRBV27 and TRBJ2-7; D not certain. V lost 4 bases, J lost 0 bases, and 16 bases lay in between. From germline, CDR1 is MNHEY and CDR2 SMNVEV (reference sequence). The CDR3 contains 16 residues.

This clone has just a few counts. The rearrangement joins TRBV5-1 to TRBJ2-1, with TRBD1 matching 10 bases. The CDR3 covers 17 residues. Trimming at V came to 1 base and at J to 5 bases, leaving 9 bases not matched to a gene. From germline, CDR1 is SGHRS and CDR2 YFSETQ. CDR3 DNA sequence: TGCGCCAGCAGCTTGAGGTCCACGGGACAGGGGCACAATGAGCAGTTCTTC. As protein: CASSLRSTGQGHNEQFF. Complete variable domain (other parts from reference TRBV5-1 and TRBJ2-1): KAGVTQTPRYLIKTRGQQVTLSCSPISGHRSVSWYQQTPGQGLQFLFEYFSETQRNKGNFPGRFSGRQFSNSRSEMNVSTLELGDSALYLCASSLRSTGQGHNEQFFGPGTRLTVL.

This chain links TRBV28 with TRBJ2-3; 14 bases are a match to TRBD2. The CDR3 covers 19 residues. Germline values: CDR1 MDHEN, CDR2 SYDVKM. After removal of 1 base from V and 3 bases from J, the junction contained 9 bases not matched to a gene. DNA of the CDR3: TGTGCCAGCAGTTTATCCGGGACTAGCGGGAGCGATTTAACAGATACGCAGTATTTT. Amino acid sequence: CASSLSGTSGSDLTDTQYF.

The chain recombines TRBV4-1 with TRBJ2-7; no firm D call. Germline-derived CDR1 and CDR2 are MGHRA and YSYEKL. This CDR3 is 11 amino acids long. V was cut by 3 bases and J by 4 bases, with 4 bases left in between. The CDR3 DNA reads TGCGCCAGCAGCCAGTTTTACGAGCAGTACTTC. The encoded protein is CASSQFYEQYF.

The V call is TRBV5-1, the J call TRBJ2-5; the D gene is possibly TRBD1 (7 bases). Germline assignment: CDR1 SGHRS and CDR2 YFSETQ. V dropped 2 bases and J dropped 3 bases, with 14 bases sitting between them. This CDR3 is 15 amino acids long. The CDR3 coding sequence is TGCGCCAGCAGCTTAGGAGGGACAGAAAAAGAGACCCAGTACTTC. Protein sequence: CASSLGGTEKETQYF.

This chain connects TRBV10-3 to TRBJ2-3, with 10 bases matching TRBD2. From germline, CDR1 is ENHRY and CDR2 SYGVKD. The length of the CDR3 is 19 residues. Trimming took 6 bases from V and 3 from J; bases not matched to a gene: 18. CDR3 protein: CAISTLGFASGSATDTQYF. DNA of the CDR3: TGTGCCATCAGCACCTTGGGGTTTGCTAGCGGGAGTGCGACAGATACGCAGTATTTT.